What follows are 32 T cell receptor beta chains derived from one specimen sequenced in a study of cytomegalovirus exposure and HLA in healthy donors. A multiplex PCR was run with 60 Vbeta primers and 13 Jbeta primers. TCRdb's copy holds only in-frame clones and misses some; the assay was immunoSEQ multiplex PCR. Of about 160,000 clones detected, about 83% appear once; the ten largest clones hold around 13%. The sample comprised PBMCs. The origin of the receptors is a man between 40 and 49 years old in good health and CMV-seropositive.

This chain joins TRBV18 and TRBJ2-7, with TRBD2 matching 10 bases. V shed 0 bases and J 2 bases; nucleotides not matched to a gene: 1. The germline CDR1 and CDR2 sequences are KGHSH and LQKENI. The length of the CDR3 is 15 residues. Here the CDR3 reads CASSPPSGRPYEQYF. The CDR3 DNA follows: TGTGCCAGCTCACCACCTAGCGGGAGGCCCTACGAGCAGTACTTC.

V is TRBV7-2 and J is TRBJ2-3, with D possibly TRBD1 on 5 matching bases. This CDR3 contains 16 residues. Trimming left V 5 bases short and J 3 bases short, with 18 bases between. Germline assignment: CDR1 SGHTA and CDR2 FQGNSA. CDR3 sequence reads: CASSRFGSRQTDTQYF. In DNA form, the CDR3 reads TGTGCCAGCAGCCGATTTGGGTCCAGACAGACAGATACGCAGTATTTT.

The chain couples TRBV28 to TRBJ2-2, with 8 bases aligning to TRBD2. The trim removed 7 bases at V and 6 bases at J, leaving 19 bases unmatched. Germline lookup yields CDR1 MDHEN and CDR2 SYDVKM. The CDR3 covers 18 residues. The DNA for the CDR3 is TGTGCCAGCACATTCTCGCCAGGGCTAGCGGGTGTCCCCGGGGAGCTGTTTTTT. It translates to CASTFSPGLAGVPGELFF.

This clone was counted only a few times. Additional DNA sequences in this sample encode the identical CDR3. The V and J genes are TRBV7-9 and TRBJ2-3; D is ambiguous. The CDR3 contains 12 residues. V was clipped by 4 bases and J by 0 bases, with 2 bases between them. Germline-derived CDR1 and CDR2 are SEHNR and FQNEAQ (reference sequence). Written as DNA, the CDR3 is TGTGCCAGCAGCTCTAGCACAGATACGCAGTATTTT. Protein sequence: CASSSSTDTQYF.

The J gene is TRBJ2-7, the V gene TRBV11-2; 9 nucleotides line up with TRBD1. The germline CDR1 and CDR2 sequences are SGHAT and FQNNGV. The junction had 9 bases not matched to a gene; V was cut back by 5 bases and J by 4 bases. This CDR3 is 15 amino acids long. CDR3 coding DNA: TGTGCCAGCAGCCCCGTTGGGACAGGGTATTACGAGCAGTACTTC. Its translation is CASSPVGTGYYEQYF.

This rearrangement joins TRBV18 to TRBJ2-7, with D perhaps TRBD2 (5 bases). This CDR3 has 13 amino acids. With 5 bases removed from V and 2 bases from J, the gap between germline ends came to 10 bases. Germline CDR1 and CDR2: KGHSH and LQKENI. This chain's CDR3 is CASSETGTYEQYF. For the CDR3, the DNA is TGTGCCAGCTCAGAAACCGGGACCTACGAGCAGTACTTC.

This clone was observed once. The CDR3 coding sequence is TGTGCCAGCAGCTTGGTATATCGACCCGGGGACACCGGGGAGCTGTTTTTT. Its translation is CASSLVYRPGDTGELFF. The J gene is TRBJ2-2, the V gene TRBV5-6; maybe TRBD2 (5 bases). There are 17 residues in the CDR3. With 0 bases removed from V and 3 bases from J, the gap between germline ends came to 15 bases. Germline V CDR1 and CDR2: SGHDT, YYEEEE.

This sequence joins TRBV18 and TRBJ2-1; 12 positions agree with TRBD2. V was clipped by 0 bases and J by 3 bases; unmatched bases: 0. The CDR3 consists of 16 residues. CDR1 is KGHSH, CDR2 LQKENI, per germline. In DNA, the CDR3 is TGTGCCAGCTCACCACCGACTAGCGGGAGCTACAATGAGCAGTTCTTC. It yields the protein CASSPPTSGSYNEQFF.

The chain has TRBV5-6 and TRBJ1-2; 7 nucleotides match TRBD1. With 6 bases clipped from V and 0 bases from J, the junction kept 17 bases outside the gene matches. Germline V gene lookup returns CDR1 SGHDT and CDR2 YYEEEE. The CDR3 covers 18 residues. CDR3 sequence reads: CASTGRQGVLSPNYGYTF. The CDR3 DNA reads TGTGCCAGCACCGGAAGACAGGGAGTCTTGAGCCCTAACTATGGCTACACCTTC.

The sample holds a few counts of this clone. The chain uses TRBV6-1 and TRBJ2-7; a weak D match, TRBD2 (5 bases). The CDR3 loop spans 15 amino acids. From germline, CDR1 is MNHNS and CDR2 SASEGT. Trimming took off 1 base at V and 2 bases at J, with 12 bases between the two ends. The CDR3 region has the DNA TGTGCCAGCAGTGAAGAGGCCCCGAGGGCCTACGAGCAGTACTTC. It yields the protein CASSEEAPRAYEQYF.

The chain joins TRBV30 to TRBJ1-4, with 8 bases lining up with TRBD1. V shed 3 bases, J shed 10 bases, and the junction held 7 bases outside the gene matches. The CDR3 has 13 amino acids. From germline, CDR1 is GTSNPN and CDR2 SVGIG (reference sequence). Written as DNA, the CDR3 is TGTGCCTGGAGCTCAGGGGGCCTTGGAAAACTGTTTTTT. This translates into CAWSSGGLGKLFF.

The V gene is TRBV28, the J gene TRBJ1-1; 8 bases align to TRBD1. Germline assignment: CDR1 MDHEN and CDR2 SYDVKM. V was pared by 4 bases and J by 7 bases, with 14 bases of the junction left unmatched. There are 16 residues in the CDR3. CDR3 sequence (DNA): TGTGCCAGCAGTTCCGAAGGTCAGGGGGCAGGCATTGAAGCTTTCTTT. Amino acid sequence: CASSSEGQGAGIEAFF.

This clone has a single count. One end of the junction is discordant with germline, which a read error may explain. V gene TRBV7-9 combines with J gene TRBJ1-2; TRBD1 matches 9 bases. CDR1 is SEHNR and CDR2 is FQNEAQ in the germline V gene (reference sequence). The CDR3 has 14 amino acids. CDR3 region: CASSPGDRAYDYTF. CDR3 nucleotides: TGTGCCAGCAGCCCGGGGGACAGGGCTTATGACTACACCTTC.

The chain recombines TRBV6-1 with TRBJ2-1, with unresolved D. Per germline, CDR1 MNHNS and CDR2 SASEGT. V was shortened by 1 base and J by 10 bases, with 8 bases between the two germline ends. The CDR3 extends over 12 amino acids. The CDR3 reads CASSEGGREQFF. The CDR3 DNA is TGTGCCAGCAGTGAAGGTGGCAGGGAGCAGTTCTTC.

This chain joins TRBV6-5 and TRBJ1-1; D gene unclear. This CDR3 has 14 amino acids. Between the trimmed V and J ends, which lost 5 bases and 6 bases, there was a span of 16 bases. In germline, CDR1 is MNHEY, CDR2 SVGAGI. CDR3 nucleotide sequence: TGTGCCAGCAGTCGAGGGATGAGTCACTCTGAAGCTTTCTTT. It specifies CASSRGMSHSEAFF.

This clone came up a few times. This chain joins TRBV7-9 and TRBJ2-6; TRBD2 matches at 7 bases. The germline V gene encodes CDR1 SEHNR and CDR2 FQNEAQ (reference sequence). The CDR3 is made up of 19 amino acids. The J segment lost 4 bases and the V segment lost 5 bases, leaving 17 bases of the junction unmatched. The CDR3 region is CASSPPPGGGLAGANVLTF. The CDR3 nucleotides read TGTGCCAGCAGCCCGCCCCCCGGGGGAGGGTTGGCAGGGGCCAACGTCCTGACTTTC.

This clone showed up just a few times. The CDR3 sequence is CASSEGQFSGNTIYF. The CDR3 DNA reads TGCGCCAGCAGCGAGGGACAATTCTCTGGAAACACCATATATTTT. The rearrangement joins TRBV5-1 to TRBJ1-3; D perhaps matches TRBD1 (6 bases). Germline CDR1 and CDR2: SGHRS and YFSETQ. This CDR3 is built from 15 residues. V lost 4 bases, J lost 0 bases, and 11 bases lay in between.

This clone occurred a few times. In DNA form, the CDR3 reads TGTGCCACGGGACTAGCGGCCTACGAGCAGTACTTC. Protein: CATGLAAYEQYF. V usage is TRBV6-5 and J usage is TRBJ2-7; TRBD2 matches 11 bases. V was clipped by 10 bases and J by 2 bases; unmatched bases: 1. Germline V gene data show CDR1 as MNHEY and CDR2 as SVGAGI. The CDR3 loop spans 12 amino acids.

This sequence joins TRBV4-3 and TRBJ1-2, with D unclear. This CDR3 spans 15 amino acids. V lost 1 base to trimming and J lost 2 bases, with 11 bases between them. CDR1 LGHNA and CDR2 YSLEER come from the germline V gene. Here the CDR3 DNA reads TGCGCCAGCAGCCAAGGCTCAGGCAGCAACTATGGCTACACCTTC. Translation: CASSQGSGSNYGYTF.

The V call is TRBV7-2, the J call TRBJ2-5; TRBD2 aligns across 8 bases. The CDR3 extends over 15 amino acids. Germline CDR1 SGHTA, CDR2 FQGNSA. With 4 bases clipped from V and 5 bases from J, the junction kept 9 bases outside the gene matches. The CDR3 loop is CASSSYGRASETQYF. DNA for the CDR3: TGTGCCAGCAGCTCTTACGGGAGGGCCAGTGAGACCCAGTACTTC.

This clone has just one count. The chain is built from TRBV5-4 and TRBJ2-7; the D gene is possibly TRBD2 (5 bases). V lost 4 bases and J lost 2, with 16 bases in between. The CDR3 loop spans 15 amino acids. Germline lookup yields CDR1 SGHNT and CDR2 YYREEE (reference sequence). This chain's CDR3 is CASSRGGEGTYEQYF. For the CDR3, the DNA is TGTGCCAGCAGCCGAGGCGGCGAGGGAACCTACGAGCAGTACTTC.

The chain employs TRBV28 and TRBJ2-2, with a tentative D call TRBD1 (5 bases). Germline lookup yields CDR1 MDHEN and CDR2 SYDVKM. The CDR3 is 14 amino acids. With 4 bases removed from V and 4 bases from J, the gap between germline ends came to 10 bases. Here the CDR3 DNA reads TGTGCCAGCAGTTCCTGGGGCTTCACCGGGGAGCTGTTTTTT. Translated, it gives CASSSWGFTGELFF.

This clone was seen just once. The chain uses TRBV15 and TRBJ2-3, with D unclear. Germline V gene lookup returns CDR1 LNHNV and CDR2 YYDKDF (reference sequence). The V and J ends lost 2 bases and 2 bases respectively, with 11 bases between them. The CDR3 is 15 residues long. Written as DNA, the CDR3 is TGTGCCACCAGCAGACTCGGTTCTGACACAGATACGCAGTATTTT. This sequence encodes CATSRLGSDTDTQYF.

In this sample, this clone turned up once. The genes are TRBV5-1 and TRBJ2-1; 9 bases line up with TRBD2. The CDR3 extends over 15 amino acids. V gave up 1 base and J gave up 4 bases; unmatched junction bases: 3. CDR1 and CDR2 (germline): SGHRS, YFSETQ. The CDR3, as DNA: TGCGCCAGCAGCTTGTCACTAGCGGGTTACAATGAGCAGTTCTTC. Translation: CASSLSLAGYNEQFF.

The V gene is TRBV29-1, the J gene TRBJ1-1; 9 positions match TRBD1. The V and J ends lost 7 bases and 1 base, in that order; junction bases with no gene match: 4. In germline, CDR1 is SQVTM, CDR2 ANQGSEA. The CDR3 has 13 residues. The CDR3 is CSAGTGPNTEAFF. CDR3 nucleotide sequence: TGCAGCGCCGGGACAGGGCCGAACACTGAAGCTTTCTTT.

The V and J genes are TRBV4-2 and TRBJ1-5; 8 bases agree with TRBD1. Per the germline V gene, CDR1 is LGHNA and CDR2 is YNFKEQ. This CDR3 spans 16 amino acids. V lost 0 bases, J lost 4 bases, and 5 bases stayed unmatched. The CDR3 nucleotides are TGTGCCAGCAGCCAAGATGGCAGGGGGCAAAATCAGCCCCAGCATTTT. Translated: CASSQDGRGQNQPQHF.

CDR3 in amino acids: CASYTAGHYEQYF. In nucleotides, the CDR3 is TGTGCCAGCTACACAGCGGGACATTACGAGCAGTACTTC. The rearrangement uses TRBV28 and TRBJ2-7; the D gene is possibly TRBD2 (7 bases). The CDR3 runs 13 residues. V was cut by 8 bases and J by 4 bases, with 15 bases left in between. Looked up from germline, CDR1 is MDHEN and CDR2 is SYDVKM. Based on the CDR3 plus reference TRBV28 and TRBJ2-7, the full variable domain is DVKVTQSSRYLVKRTGEKVFLECVQDMDHENMFWYRQDPGLGLRLIYFSYDVKMKEKGDIPEGYSVSREKKERFSLILESASTNQTSMYLCASYTAGHYEQYFGPGTRLTVT.

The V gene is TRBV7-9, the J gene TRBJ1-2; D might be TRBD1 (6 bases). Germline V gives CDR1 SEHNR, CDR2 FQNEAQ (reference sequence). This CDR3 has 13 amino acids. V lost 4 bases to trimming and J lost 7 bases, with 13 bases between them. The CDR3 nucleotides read TGTGCCAGCAGCTCCATTGGGGACATTGGCTACACCTTC. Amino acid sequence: CASSSIGDIGYTF.

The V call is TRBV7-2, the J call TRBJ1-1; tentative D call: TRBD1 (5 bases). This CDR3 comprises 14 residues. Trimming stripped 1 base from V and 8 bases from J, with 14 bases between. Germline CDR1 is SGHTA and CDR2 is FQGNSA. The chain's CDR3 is CASSLGGVAAEAFF. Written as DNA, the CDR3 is TGTGCCAGCAGCTTAGGGGGGGTGGCAGCAGAAGCTTTCTTT. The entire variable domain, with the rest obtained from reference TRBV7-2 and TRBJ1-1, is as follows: GAGVSQSPSNKVTEKGKDVELRCDPISGHTALYWYRQSLGQGLEFLIYFQGNSAPDKSGLPSDRFSAERTGGSVSTLTIQRTQQEDSAVYLCASSLGGVAAEAFFGQGTRLTVV.

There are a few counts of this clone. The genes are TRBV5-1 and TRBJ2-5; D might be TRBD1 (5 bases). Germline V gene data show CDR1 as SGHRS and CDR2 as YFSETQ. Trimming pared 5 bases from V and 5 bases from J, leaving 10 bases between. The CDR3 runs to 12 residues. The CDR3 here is CASSLGAETQYF. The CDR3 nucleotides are TGCGCCAGCAGTCTAGGGGCGGAGACCCAGTACTTC.

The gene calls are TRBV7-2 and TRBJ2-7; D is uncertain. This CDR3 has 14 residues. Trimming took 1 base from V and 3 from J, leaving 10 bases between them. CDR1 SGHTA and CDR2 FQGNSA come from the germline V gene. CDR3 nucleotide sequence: TGTGCCAGCAGCTTAGTAGGTAGCAGCTACGAGCAGTACTTC. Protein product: CASSLVGSSYEQYF.

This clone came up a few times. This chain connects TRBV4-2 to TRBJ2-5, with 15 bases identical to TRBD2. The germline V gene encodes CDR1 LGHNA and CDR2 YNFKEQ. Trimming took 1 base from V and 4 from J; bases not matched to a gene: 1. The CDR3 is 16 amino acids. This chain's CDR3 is CASSQGGLAGGETQYF. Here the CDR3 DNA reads TGTGCCAGCAGCCAAGGGGGACTAGCGGGAGGAGAGACCCAGTACTTC.